This TCR beta chain was recorded in a study of cytomegalovirus exposure and HLA in healthy donors. Study-level background: It was reported in a later analysis that the same platform had been used for the approximately 120 validation repertoires as for the 550 to 700 first-cohort repertoires.

Looked up from germline, CDR1 is MNHEY and CDR2 is SMNVEV (reference sequence). V lost 6 bases and J lost 8; bases outside the gene matches: 9. The CDR3 runs 16 residues. Details on this clone: Its antigen is unknown.

Profiled with immunoSEQ multiplex PCR; TCRdb holds only in-frame clones, not every one. The data show 150,000 to 200,000 clones, about 80% seen once. Study-wide points: Researchers catalogued about 160 TCR beta chains as cytomegalovirus-associated. Among TCR sequences, most were rare, though some public TCRs appeared in many donors.

Donors came from a validation cohort of 90 to 150 subjects, distinct from the first 666-subject cohort. Sample: PBMCs. The chain recombines TRBV27 with TRBJ2-3, with 15 bases identical to TRBD2. The TCR was taken from a man aged 18 to 29 in good health and CMV-seropositive. CDR3 protein: CASSRTSGRAYLTQYF. As DNA, the CDR3 is TGTGCCAGCAGCAGGACTAGCGGGAGGGCCTACCTTACGCAGTATTTT.